The 10 T cell receptor beta chains in this list originate from one sample, sequenced in a study of blood T cell repertoires in COVID-19. TCRdb's table, derived via immunoSEQ multiplex PCR, lists solely in-frame clones and lacks some. Seen here are approximately 210,000 clones, 82% observed once, and the top ten hold approximately 3.6%. The sequencing input was PBMCs or T cells enriched from blood (not recorded which). These receptors all stem from a woman aged 60-75 years who had recovered from COVID-19.

V and J are TRBV3-1 (or the pseudogene TRBV3-2) and TRBJ2-1; TRBD1 is a possible D gene (6 bases). From germline, CDR1 is LGHDT and CDR2 YNNKEL (reference sequence). CDR3 size: 17 residues. V dropped 0 bases and J dropped 8 bases, with 20 bases sitting between them. CDR3 region: CASSQDYQGHVPYEQFF. The DNA for the CDR3 is TGTGCCAGCAGCCAAGATTATCAGGGACACGTCCCCTATGAGCAGTTCTTC.

The rearrangement joins TRBV4-3 to TRBJ2-3; D perhaps matches TRBD1 (5 bases). The V end lost 8 bases, the J end lost 0 bases, and 18 bases lay between the germline ends. Germline V gives CDR1 LGHNA, CDR2 YSLEER. The CDR3 length is 16 residues. The CDR3 DNA follows: TGCGCCAGCTCCCTCCAATGGGCAGGGAGCACAGATACGCAGTATTTT. It yields the protein CASSLQWAGSTDTQYF.

This clone has more than one count but fewer than ten. The V call is TRBV27, the J call TRBJ1-1; D may be TRBD1 (6 bases). V lost 4 bases and J 6 bases, leaving 15 bases between the germline ends. The CDR3 runs 14 residues. From germline, CDR1 is MNHEY and CDR2 SMNVEV (reference sequence). This chain's CDR3 is CASSWGDRLSEAFF. The CDR3 DNA is TGTGCCAGCAGTTGGGGCGACAGGCTTTCTGAAGCTTTCTTT.

This clone was counted only a few times. The chain combines TRBV18 with TRBJ1-4; 8 bases map to TRBD1. With V trimmed by 3 bases and J by 8 bases, 5 bases remained unmatched. Germline V CDR1 and CDR2: KGHSH, LQKENI. The length of the CDR3 is 14 residues. CDR3 loop: CASSPKTGEEKLFF. In nucleotides, the CDR3 is TGTGCCAGCTCACCCAAGACAGGGGAGGAAAAACTGTTTTTT.

This sequence joins TRBV7-9 and TRBJ2-2; TRBD2 agrees at 13 bases. Germline trimming cut 5 bases from V and 4 bases from J; bases unmatched to any gene: 4. Germline assignment: CDR1 SEHNR and CDR2 FQNEAQ (reference sequence). The CDR3 has 16 amino acids. Here the CDR3 DNA reads TGTGCCAGCAGCCGGGGACTAGCGGGGCCCACCGGGGAGCTGTTTTTT. Its translation: CASSRGLAGPTGELFF.

This clone was observed a single time. The rearrangement links TRBV10-3 to TRBJ1-5; 8 bases line up with TRBD1. Trimming removed 6 bases from V and 6 bases from J; junction bases left unmatched: 7. Germline V gene lookup returns CDR1 ENHRY and CDR2 SYGVKD. The CDR3 runs to 14 residues. CDR3 in DNA: TGTGCCATCAGAGAGACAGGGGATAGTCAGCCCCAGCATTTT. It yields the protein CAIRETGDSQPQHF.

V gene TRBV19 combines with J gene TRBJ1-1; TRBD1 matches 7 bases. After removal of 5 bases from V and 4 bases from J, the junction contained 7 bases not matched to a gene. Looked up from germline, CDR1 is LNHDA and CDR2 is SQIVND (reference sequence). The CDR3 sequence is 14 residues long. CDR3 residues: CASSLPGTVTEAFF. In nucleotides, the CDR3 is TGTGCCAGTAGTCTCCCCGGGACAGTCACTGAAGCTTTCTTT. Using reference TRBV19 and TRBJ1-1 for the parts outside the CDR3, the full variable domain is DGGITQSPKYLFRKEGQNVTLSCEQNLNHDAMYWYRQDPGQGLRLIYYSQIVNDFQKGDIAEGYSVSREKKESFPLTVTSAQKNPTAFYLCASSLPGTVTEAFFGQGTRLTVV.

V usage is TRBV2 and J usage is TRBJ2-2; 8 bases agree with TRBD2. The CDR3 is 14 amino acids. Per germline, CDR1 SNHLY and CDR2 FYNNEI. The ends lost 7 bases at V and 6 bases at J; junction bases unmatched: 7. CDR3: CASKPGLEAGELFF. The CDR3 region has the DNA TGTGCCAGCAAACCGGGACTAGAGGCCGGGGAGCTGTTTTTT.

The chain recombines TRBV5-1 with TRBJ2-2; the match to TRBD2 covers 10 bases. V lost 0 bases and J lost 5; bases outside the gene matches: 7. CDR3 length: 17 amino acids. Germline loops: CDR1 SGHRS, CDR2 YFSETQ. This chain's CDR3 is CASSLVVAGGRTGELFF. As DNA, the CDR3 is TGCGCCAGCAGCTTGGTTGTAGCGGGGGGAAGAACCGGGGAGCTGTTTTTT.

The chain employs TRBV19 and TRBJ1-3; no definite D call. The germline V gene has CDR1 LNHDA and CDR2 SQIVND (reference sequence). The germline V and J ends were trimmed by 0 bases and 6 bases, with 6 bases remaining between them. The CDR3 runs to 13 residues. The CDR3 loop is CASSIDRENTIYF. DNA of the CDR3: TGTGCCAGTAGTATAGATCGGGAAAACACCATATATTTT.